This T cell receptor beta chain is drawn from a study of blood T cell repertoires in COVID-19. The CDR3 has 13 amino acids. Trimming took 7 bases from V and 8 from J; bases not matched to a gene: 10. Per the germline V gene, CDR1 is LNHDA and CDR2 is SQIVND (reference sequence). The table came from immunoSEQ multiplex PCR; TCRdb's copy has only in-frame clones and leaves some out. Among some 250,000 clones listed, 91% were seen once. The specimen was PBMCs or T cells enriched from blood (not recorded which). This chain connects TRBV19 to TRBJ1-2, with TRBD1 matching 7 bases. The receptor was isolated from a human donor in a cohort exposed to, infected with or recovered from COVID-19 (not recorded which). The donor label of this sample is uncertain. DNA of the CDR3: TGTGCCAGTAAAGGGAAGGGGGCGAGGGGCTACACCTTC. Translated: CASKGKGARGYTF.